This is a list of T cell receptor beta chains from one sample in a study of cytomegalovirus exposure and HLA in healthy donors. Data came from immunoSEQ multiplex PCR; TCRdb stores just in-frame clones and leaves some out. This table has over 150,000 clones, 85% appearing once. The source material was PBMCs. These receptors were taken from a man aged 18 to 29 in good health and CMV-seropositive. Each CDR3 is given with its conserved first and last residue. D genes are given only for firm matches. The listing skips clone size in some rows; elsewhere it reads once, few, many or a size class.

clone size	V gene	J gene	D gene	CDR3 DNA	CDR3 protein
.	TRBV30	TRBJ2-6	TRBD1	TGTGCCTGGAAACAGGGGTCGGGGGCCAACGTCCTGACTTTC	CAWKQGSGANVLTF
.	TRBV7-9	TRBJ2-7	TRBD1	TGTGCCAGCAGCTTCGACTCCAGGGGGTCCTACGAGCAGTACTTC	CASSFDSRGSYEQYF
.	TRBV10-2	TRBJ2-1	TRBD2	TGCGCCAGCAGTGACTCTAGCGGGAGGGCCTACAATGAGCAGTTCTTC	CASSDSSGRAYNEQFF
.	TRBV29-1	TRBJ2-2	TRBD2	TGCAGCGTTATTGGGACTAGCCAAAAGAACACCGGGGAGCTGTTTTTT	CSVIGTSQKNTGELFF
.	TRBV19	TRBJ1-1	TRBD1	TGTGCCAGTAGTCTCGGGACAGCGAACACTGAAGCTTTCTTT	CASSLGTANTEAFF
.	TRBV7-9	TRBJ1-1	.	TGTGCCAGCAGCCTTACAGGGGAAGCTTTCTTT	CASSLTGEAFF
.	TRBV2	TRBJ1-2	.	TGTGCCAGCAGTGTCCTTCACAGGGCGGAGGATGGCTACACCTTC	CASSVLHRAEDGYTF
.	TRBV10-1	TRBJ2-1	.	TGCGCCAGCAGCAAGGGGTTAACCTACAATGAGCAGTTCTTC	CASSKGLTYNEQFF
once	TRBV9	TRBJ1-2	TRBD1	TGTGCCAGCAGCGTAGGGCTGACAGGGAATGGCTACACCTTC	CASSVGLTGNGYTF
.	TRBV27	TRBJ2-3	.	TGTGCCAGCAGTTTATACGGGACAGATACGCAGTATTTT	CASSLYGTDTQYF
.	TRBV5-4	TRBJ2-5	.	TGTGCCAGCAGCTCCCCGGGACAAACGTACCAAGAGACCCAGTACTTC	CASSSPGQTYQETQYF
few	TRBV27	TRBJ1-1	.	TGTGCCAGCAGTTTTGTCAGGAACACTGAAGCTTTCTTT	CASSFVRNTEAFF
.	TRBV28	TRBJ2-3	TRBD1	TGTGCCAGCAGTAGCGACAGGGGGCCATCGGATACGCAGTATTTT	CASSSDRGPSDTQYF
.	TRBV2	TRBJ2-7	TRBD1	TGTGCCAGCAGTGGGGGGACAGACCAGTACTTC	CASSGGTDQYF
few	TRBV7-2	TRBJ1-6	TRBD1	TGTGCCAGCACCATGGACAGGTTGGGGCATTCACCCCTCCACTTT	CASTMDRLGHSPLHF
.	TRBV4-2	TRBJ2-1	TRBD2	TGTGCCAGCAGCCAAGAGTACGGAAGCGGGACTTCCAATGAGCAGTTCTTC	CASSQEYGSGTSNEQFF
.	TRBV7-2	TRBJ2-1	TRBD2	TGTGCCAGCAGCACACCTCTAGAAGGCGGGGGGTACAATGAGCAGTTCTTC	CASSTPLEGGGYNEQFF